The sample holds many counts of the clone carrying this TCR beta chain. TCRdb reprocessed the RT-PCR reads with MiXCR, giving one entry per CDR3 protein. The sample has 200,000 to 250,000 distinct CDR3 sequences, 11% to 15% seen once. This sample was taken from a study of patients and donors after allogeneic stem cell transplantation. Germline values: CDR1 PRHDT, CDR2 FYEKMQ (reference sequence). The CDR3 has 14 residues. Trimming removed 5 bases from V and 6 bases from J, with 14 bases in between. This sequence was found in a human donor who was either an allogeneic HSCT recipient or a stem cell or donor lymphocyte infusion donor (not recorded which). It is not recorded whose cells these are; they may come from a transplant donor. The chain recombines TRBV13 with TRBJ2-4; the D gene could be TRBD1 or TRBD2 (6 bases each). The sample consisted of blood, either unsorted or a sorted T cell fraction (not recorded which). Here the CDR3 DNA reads TGTGCCAGCAGCCCCCCGGGGGCTGGAAACATTCAGTACTTC. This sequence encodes CASSPPGAGNIQYF.